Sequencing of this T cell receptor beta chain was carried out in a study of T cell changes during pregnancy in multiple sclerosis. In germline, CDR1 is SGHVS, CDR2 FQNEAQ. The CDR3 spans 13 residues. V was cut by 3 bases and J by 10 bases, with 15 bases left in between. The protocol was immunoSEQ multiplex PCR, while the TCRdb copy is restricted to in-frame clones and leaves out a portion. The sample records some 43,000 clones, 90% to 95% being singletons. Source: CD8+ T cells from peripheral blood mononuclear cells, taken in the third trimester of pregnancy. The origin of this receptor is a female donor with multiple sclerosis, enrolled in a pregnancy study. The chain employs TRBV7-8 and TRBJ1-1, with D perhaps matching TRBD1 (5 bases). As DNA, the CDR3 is TGTGCCAGCAGCTTTGGGCAGAAGGGGTCAGCTTTCTTT. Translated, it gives CASSFGQKGSAFF.